The clone carrying this TCR beta chain was recorded a few times. V was pared by 0 bases and J by 6 bases, with 14 bases between. This CDR3 contains 15 residues. Germline CDR1 is SGHAT and CDR2 is FQNNGV. This record comes from a study of blood T cell repertoires in COVID-19. Study as a whole: There were acute and convalescent COVID-19 samples, and they came from the United States, Italy and Spain. T cells, B-cell-depleted T cells, or PBMCs provided the cDNA or gDNA that served as material.

Method: immunoSEQ multiplex PCR; TCRdb's copy keeps in-frame clones and lacks some. The repertoire holds 200,000 to 250,000 clones, with 80% to 90% as singletons. Sequencing was done on a sample of peripheral blood. The chain couples TRBV11-2 to TRBJ1-2; a possible D gene is TRBD1 (6 bases). This receptor was obtained from a man in his thirties or forties with active or convalescent COVID-19. The CDR3 is CASSLDRLRGDGYTF. The CDR3 DNA sequence: TGTGCCAGCAGCTTAGATCGACTCAGGGGCGATGGCTACACCTTC.